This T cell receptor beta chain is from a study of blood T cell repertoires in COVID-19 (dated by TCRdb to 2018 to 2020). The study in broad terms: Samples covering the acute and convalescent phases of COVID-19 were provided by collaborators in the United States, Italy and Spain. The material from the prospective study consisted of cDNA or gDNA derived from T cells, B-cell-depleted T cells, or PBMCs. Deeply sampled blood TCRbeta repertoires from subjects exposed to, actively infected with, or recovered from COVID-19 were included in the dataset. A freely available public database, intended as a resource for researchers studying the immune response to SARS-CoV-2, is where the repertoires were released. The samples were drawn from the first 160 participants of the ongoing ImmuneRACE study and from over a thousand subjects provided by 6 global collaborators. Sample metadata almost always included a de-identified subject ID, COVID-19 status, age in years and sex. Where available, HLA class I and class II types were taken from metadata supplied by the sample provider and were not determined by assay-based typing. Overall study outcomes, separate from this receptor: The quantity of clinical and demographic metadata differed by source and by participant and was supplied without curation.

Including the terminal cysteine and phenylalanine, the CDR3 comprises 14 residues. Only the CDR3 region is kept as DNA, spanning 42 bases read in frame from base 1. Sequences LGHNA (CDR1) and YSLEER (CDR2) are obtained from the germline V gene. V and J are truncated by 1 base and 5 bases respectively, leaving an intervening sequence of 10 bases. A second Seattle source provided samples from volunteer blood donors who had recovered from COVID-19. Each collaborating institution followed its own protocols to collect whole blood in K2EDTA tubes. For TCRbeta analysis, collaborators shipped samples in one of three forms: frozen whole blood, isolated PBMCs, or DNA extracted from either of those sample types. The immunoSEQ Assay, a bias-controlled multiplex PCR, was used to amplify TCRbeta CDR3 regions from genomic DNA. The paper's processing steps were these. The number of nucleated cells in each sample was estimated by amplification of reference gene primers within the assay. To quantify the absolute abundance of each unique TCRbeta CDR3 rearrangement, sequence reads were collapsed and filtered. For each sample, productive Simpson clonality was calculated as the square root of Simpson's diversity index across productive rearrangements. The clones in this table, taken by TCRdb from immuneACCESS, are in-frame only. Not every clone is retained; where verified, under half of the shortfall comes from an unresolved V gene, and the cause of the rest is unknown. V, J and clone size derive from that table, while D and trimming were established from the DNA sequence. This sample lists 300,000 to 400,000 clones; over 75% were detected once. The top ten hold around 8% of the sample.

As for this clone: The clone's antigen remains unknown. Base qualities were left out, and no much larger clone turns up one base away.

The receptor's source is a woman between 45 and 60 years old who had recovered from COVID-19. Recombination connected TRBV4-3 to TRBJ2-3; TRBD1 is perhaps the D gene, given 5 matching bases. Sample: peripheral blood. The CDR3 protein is CASSQGPQGDTQYF. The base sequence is TGCGCCAGCAGCCAAGGGCCTCAGGGAGATACGCAGTATTTT.